This T cell receptor (beta chain) originates from a study of Ad26.COV2.S vaccination and SARS-CoV-2 variants. The protocol was immunoSEQ multiplex PCR, while the TCRdb copy is restricted to in-frame clones and leaves out a portion. The data contain around 340,000 clones, approximately 90% of them singletons. Treatment noted: some 20 received Ad26.COV2.S at low or high dose, single or two shots; about 5 received placebo; per-sample allocation not given. The investigators took samples on day 63 after the first vaccine or placebo injection. The CDR3 runs to 16 residues. J lost 4 bases, V lost 4 bases, and 9 bases had no gene match. The germline CDR1 and CDR2 sequences are SGHRS and YFSETQ.

The source was peripheral blood, collected in a trial of Ad26.COV2.S vaccine versus placebo. The sequence derives from a person between 18 and 59 years old who received the Ad26.COV2.S COVID-19 vaccine or a placebo. This chain connects TRBV5-1 to TRBJ2-2, with 8 bases fitting TRBD1. The CDR3 sequence: CASSLRTGSGTGELFF. CDR3 nucleotide sequence: TGCGCCAGCAGCCTCCGGACAGGGAGCGGCACCGGGGAGCTGTTTTTT. The whole variable domain, remainder taken from reference TRBV5-1 and TRBJ2-2, is KAGVTQTPRYLIKTRGQQVTLSCSPISGHRSVSWYQQTPGQGLQFLFEYFSETQRNKGNFPGRFSGRQFSNSRSEMNVSTLELGDSALYLCASSLRTGSGTGELFFGEGSRLTVL.